This T cell receptor (beta chain) was sequenced during a study of response to subunit inactivated influenza vaccine. Study observations and caveats: The authors proposed limited new T cell recruitment per seasonal influenza vaccination.

This clonotype was recorded many times. The antigen remains undetermined. In TCRdb, the RT-PCR reads were re-called with MiXCR into one record per CDR3 protein. The sample carries about 500,000 distinct CDR3 sequences, 13% recorded once. The clonotype originates from a man aged 50-60 years who received an inactivated influenza vaccine. Here the sequenced sample was PBMCs from blood, taken 45 days after vaccination.

Written as DNA, the CDR3 is TGTGCCAGCAGCCCCGAATCTAGCGCATCTAACAATGAGCAGTTCTTC. Its translation is CASSPESSASNNEQFF. The chain carries TRBV4-2 and TRBJ2-1; weak D call: TRBD2 (6 bases). V was pared by 4 bases and J by 5 bases, with 18 bases between. The germline CDR1 and CDR2 sequences are LGHNA and YNFKEQ. This CDR3 is 16 amino acids long.